This T cell receptor beta chain was observed in a study of CD4 T cells in relation to SARS-CoV-2 and coronaviruses. As for the study in general: ViraFEST: roughly 9-day antigen culture of PBMCs, then TCR beta CDR3 sequencing.

CDR1 and CDR2 (germline): SGHRS, YFSETQ. The CDR3 is 16 residues long. Trimming cost V 0 bases and J 3 bases; bases outside gene matches: 6. Sorted naive or memory CD4+ cells met CEF peptides for around eleven days. Libraries were prepared by immunoSEQ multiplex PCR; TCRdb keeps only in-frame clonotypes and omits some of them. The sample holds just over 35,000 clones; 70% to 85% are singletons and the top ten take 20%. General study findings and limits: SARS-CoV-2-driven expansion was significantly weaker in crossreactive than monoreactive clones.

To note about this clone: Its antigen is unidentified.

The TCR originated in an adult with COVID-19. The sequencing sample was made of memory CD4+ T cells from PBMCs, cultured in vitro. The chain uses TRBV5-1 and TRBJ1-3; 7 bases align to TRBD1. The CDR3 sequence: CASSLGPGGYGNTIYF. CDR3 bases: TGCGCCAGCAGCTTGGGGCCAGGGGGTTATGGAAACACCATATATTTT.